This T cell receptor (beta chain) appears in the sequencing data of a study of T cell repertoires in cytomegalovirus infection. TCRdb re-called the reads through MiXCR, storing one row per CDR3 protein. Of a few hundred thousand distinct CDR3 sequences in the sample, about 30% are singletons; the top ten hold about 12%. The germline gives CDR1 LNHDA, CDR2 SQIVND (reference sequence). CDR3 length: 13 amino acids. With V trimmed by 9 bases and J by 8 bases, 10 bases remained unmatched. Sample: PBMCs. This TCR came from a human donor in good health (CMV status not recorded). Some clones in this sample may be carry-over from other donors' samples. This chain links TRBV19 with TRBJ2-1, with 7 nucleotides matching TRBD2. This CDR3 reads CASRSGVEDEQFF. The DNA for the CDR3 is TGTGCCAGCAGAAGCGGGGTGGAGGATGAGCAGTTCTTC.